The entry that follows covers one TCR beta chain sequence. The antigen remains undetermined. These data originate in a study of human thymus T cells. Points from the study as a whole: The authors found apparently biased V and J gene usage in thymic and blood repertoires.

Germline trimming cut 4 bases from V and 5 bases from J; bases unmatched to any gene: 7. Germline lookup yields CDR1 MNHEY and CDR2 SVGAGI. This CDR3 is 15 amino acids long. The assay was immunoSEQ multiplex PCR, and TCRdb's table has in-frame clones only and misses some. Here the sample spans tens of thousands of clones, nearly 95% being singletons. Among the donors, all were healthy Finnish infants having corrective surgery for congenital heart defects. Four of the eight donors gave roughly 0.45-1 mL blood during surgery. Genomic DNA was extracted from every available blood leukocyte. The sample consisted of blood. The chain is built from TRBV6-5 and TRBJ2-1, with 8 bases aligning to TRBD2. The clonotype comes from a boy in the first two years of life with a congenital heart defect but otherwise immunologically healthy. The CDR3 DNA sequence: TGTGCCAGCAGTTTACAGCGGGGGTGGGACAATGAGCAGTTCTTC. Its translation: CASSLQRGWDNEQFF.